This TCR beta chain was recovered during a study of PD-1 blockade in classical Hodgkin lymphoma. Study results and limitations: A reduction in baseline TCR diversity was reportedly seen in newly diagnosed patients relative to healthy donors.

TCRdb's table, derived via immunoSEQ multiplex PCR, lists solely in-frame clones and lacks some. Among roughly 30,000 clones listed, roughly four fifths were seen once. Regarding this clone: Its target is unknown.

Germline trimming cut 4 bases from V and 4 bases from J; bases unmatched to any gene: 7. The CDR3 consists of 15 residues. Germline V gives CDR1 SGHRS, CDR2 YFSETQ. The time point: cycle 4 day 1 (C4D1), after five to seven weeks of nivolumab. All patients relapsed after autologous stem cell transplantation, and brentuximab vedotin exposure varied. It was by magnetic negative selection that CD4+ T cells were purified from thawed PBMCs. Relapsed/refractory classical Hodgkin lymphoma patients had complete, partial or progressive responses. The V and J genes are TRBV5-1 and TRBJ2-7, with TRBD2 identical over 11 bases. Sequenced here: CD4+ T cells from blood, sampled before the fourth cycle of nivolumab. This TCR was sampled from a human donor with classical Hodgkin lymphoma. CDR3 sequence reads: CASSPGLAEIYEQYF. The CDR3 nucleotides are TGCGCCAGCAGCCCGGGACTAGCGGAAATATACGAGCAGTACTTC.